One TCR beta chain is described in this entry. Antigen unknown. The table came from immunoSEQ multiplex PCR; TCRdb's copy has only in-frame clones and leaves some out. The sample has approximately 160,000 clones, roughly 94% seen once. The V gene's germline CDR1 is MGHRA and CDR2 YSYEKL. The CDR3 length is 16 residues. V lost 0 bases and J 2 bases, leaving 14 bases between the germline ends. These data come from a study of T cell responses to AZD1222 COVID-19 vaccine. Study-wide findings and caveats: Unmutated variant regions are reportedly the target of nearly half of TCRs that are spike-specific. Only 5 or 6 individuals given AZD1222 were seropositive at baseline. The peak T cell response came first, and repertoires were sampled only after it. Dominant at 160-218 and 743-854, vaccine-associated CD4 TCRs also spanned spike.

Sample: peripheral blood, taken 28 days after the second AZD1222 dose. The V gene is TRBV4-1, the J gene TRBJ2-7, with D hard to call. The clonotype originates from an adult who received the AZD1222 COVID-19 vaccine. This CDR3 is CASSQDLRQPTYEQYF. The CDR3 nucleotides are TGCGCCAGCAGCCAAGATCTAAGGCAACCAACCTACGAGCAGTACTTC.